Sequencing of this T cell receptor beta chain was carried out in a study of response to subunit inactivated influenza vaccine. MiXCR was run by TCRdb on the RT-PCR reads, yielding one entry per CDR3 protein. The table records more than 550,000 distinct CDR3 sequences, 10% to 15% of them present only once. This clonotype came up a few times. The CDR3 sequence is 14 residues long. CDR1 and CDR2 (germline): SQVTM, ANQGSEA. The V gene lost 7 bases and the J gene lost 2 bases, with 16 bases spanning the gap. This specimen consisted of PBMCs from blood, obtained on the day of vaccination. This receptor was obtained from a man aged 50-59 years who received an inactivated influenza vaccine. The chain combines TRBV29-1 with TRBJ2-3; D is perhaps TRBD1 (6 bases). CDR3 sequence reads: CSAKFRGFTDTQYF. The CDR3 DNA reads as TGCAGCGCCAAATTCAGGGGTTTCACAGATACGCAGTATTTT.